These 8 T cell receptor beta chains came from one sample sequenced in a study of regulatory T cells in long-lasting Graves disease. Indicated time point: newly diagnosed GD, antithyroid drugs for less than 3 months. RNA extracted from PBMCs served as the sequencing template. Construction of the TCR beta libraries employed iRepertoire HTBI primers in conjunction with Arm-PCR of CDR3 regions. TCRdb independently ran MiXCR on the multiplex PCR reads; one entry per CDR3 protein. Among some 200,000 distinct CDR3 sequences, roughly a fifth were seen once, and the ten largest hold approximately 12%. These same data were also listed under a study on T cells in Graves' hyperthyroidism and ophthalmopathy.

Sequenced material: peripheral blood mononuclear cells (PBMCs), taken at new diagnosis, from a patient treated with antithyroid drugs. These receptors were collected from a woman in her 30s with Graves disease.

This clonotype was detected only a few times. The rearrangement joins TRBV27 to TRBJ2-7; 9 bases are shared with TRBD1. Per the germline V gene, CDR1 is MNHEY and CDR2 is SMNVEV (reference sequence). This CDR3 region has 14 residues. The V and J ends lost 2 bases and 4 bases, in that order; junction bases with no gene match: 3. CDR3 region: CASSLRTGAYEQYF. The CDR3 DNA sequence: TGTGCCAGCAGTTTACGGACAGGGGCTTACGAGCAGTACTTC.

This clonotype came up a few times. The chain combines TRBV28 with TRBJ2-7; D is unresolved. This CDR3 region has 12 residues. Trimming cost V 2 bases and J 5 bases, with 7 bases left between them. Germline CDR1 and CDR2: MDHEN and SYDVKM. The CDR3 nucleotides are TGTGCCAGCAGTTTACCAGGTAACGAGCAGTACGTC. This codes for CASSLPGNEQYV.

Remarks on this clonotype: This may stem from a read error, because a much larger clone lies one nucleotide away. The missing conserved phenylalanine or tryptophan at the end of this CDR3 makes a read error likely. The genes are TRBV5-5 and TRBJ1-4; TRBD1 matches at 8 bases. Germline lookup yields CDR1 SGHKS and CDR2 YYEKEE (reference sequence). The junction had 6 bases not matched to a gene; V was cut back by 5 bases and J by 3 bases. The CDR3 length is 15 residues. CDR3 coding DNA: TGTGCCAGCAGTCCACAGGGGGGGCCTAATGAAAAACTGTTTTCT. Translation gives CASSPQGGPNEKLFS.

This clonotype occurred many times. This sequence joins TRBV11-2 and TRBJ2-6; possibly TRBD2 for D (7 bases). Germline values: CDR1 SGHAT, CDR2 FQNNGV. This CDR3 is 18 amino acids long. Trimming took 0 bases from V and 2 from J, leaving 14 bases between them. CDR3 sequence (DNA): TGTGCCAGCAGCTTAGATCTTGGGGGGGGGCCTGGGGCCAACGTCCTGACTTTC. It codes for CASSLDLGGGPGANVLTF.

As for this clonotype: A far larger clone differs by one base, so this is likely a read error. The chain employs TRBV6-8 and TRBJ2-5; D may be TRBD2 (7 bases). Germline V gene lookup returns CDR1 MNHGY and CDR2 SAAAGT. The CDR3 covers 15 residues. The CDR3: CASSRLGGGGEIQYF. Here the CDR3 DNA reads TGTGCCAGCAGTCGCCTGGGGGGGGGCGGTGAGATCCAGTACTTC.

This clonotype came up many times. The CDR3 bases are TGTGCCAGCAGCGTAGAAGCTAGCGGGAGGAGGGCAGATACGCAGTATTTT. Encoded protein: CASSVEASGRRADTQYF. J is TRBJ2-3 and V is TRBV9; 11 bases line up with TRBD2. This CDR3 has 17 amino acids. Germline V lookup: CDR1 SGDLS, CDR2 YYNGEE. V was clipped by 0 bases and J by 4 bases; unmatched bases: 7.

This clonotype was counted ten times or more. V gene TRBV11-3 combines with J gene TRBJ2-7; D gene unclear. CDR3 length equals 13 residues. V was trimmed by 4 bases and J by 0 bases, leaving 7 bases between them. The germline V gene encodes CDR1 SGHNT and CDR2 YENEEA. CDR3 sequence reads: CASSYGPSYEQYF. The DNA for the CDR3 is TGTGCCAGCAGCTACGGCCCCTCCTACGAGCAGTACTTC.

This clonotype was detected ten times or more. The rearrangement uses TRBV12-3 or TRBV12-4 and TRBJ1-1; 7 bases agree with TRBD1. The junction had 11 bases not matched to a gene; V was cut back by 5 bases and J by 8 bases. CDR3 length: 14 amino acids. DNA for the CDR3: TGTGCCAGCAGTCGCCATCTCGGACAGGCCGAAGCTTTCTTT. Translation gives CASSRHLGQAEAFF.